These 9 T cell receptor beta chains came from one sample sequenced in a study of blood T cells in healthy people across ages (dated by TCRdb to the mid-2010s). Library method: 5' RACE. TCRdb lists the instrument as Illumina HiSeq 2500. The second PCR ran for about 7 to 11 cycles and used a J-beta primer mix along with a sample-barcoded 5' primer. The public reads were quality trimmed at Q25 with fastp and then assembled into clones with MiXCR by TCRdb, keeping productive beta chains. Each entry is one CDR3 protein sequence, shown with its most common DNA and genes. Across this sample there are about 800,000 distinct CDR3 sequences, with approximately 25% seen only once. Together, the top ten hold under 4.5% of the sample. Separately, the same data were catalogued under a study of T cells of mothers and their children.

The source material was blood. All receptors come from a boy younger than 18 in good health.

About this clonotype itself: Its ends do not fully match the called genes, so a read error is possible. This sequence joins TRBV15 and TRBJ2-5; 7 nucleotides match TRBD2. The CDR3 extends over 12 amino acids. CDR1 is LNHNV and CDR2 is YYDKDF in the germline V gene (reference sequence). CDR3 nucleotide sequence: TGTGCCACCAGCAGAGATGGGCGGGGGTTGTGCTTC. Its protein product is CATSRDGRGLCF.

This chain uses TRBV28 with TRBJ2-5; TRBD1 might be the D (6 bases). Germline CDR1 and CDR2: MDHEN and SYDVKM. The CDR3 totals 14 residues. Trimming shortened V by 4 bases and J by 4 bases, and 13 bases separated the two germline ends. The chain's CDR3 is CASSSDSGGETQYF. The CDR3 bases are TGTGCCAGCAGTTCGGACAGTGGGGGAGAGACCCAGTACTTC.

This clonotype occurred a few times. The V call is TRBV9, the J call TRBJ1-2; D might be TRBD1 (6 bases). This CDR3 is built from 13 residues. Trimming shortened V by 0 bases and J by 7 bases, and 10 bases separated the two germline ends. Germline V lookup: CDR1 SGDLS, CDR2 YYNGEE. The DNA for the CDR3 is TGTGCCAGCAGCGTAGGAGGGGGGAGTGGCTACACCTTC. Translated: CASSVGGGSGYTF.

This clonotype has only a few counts. The V gene is TRBV7-9, the J gene TRBJ2-5; TRBD2 matches at 7 bases. The J call may be mistaken, given a closer DNA end match to TRBJ2-1. Germline V gene sequence: CDR1 SEHNR, CDR2 FQNEAQ (reference sequence). This CDR3 is built from 16 residues. CDR3 nucleotides: TGTGCCAGCAGCCCCCTCCTGGCGGGAGTAGGTAATGAGCAGTTCTTC. Translating it yields CASSPLLAGVGNEQFF.

The chain couples TRBV5-1 to TRBJ2-1; TRBD2 agrees at 12 bases. The CDR3 totals 16 residues. Germline V gene data show CDR1 as SGHRS and CDR2 as YFSETQ. Trimming cost V 4 bases and J 3 bases; bases outside gene matches: 5. The CDR3 region has the DNA TGCGCCAGCAGCCCTTGGACTAGCGGGAACTACAATGAGCAGTTCTTC. Protein product: CASSPWTSGNYNEQFF.

The table lists this clonotype with a few counts. The genes are TRBV4-1 and TRBJ2-7; 9 bases map to TRBD2. Per the germline V gene, CDR1 is MGHRA and CDR2 is YSYEKL. V shed 1 base, J shed 1 base, and the junction held 5 bases outside the gene matches. CDR3 length: 16 amino acids. CDR3: CASSQGQLAGSYEQYF. The CDR3 DNA follows: TGCGCCAGCAGCCAAGGTCAGCTAGCGGGGTCCTACGAGCAGTACTTC.

J is TRBJ1-1 and V is TRBV6-1; 7 positions agree with TRBD1. V trimming: 1 base; J trimming: 5 bases; junction bases outside the gene matches: 4. The length of the CDR3 is 14 residues. CDR1 is MNHNS and CDR2 is SASEGT in the germline V gene. The CDR3 is CASSEVGTETEAFF. The CDR3 bases are TGTGCCAGCAGTGAAGTGGGGACAGAAACTGAAGCTTTCTTT.

The chain couples TRBV13 to TRBJ1-1; tentatively, D is TRBD1 (5 bases). In germline, CDR1 is PRHDT, CDR2 FYEKMQ (reference sequence). CDR3 size: 16 residues. Trimming took off 3 bases at V and 4 bases at J, with 18 bases between the two ends. CDR3 sequence: CASSFPTGGKVTEAFF. As DNA, the CDR3 is TGTGCCAGCAGCTTCCCCACCGGGGGGAAGGTCACTGAAGCTTTCTTT.

This clonotype was counted only a few times. The rearrangement uses TRBV28 and TRBJ2-7; 10 bases fit TRBD2. Unmatched junction bases numbered 9, after V lost 4 bases and J lost 3 bases. This CDR3 has 16 amino acids. CDR1 and CDR2 (germline): MDHEN, SYDVKM. This chain's CDR3 is CASSWSGTSAFYEQYF. The CDR3 DNA reads TGTGCCAGCAGTTGGTCCGGGACTAGCGCCTTCTACGAGCAGTACTTC.